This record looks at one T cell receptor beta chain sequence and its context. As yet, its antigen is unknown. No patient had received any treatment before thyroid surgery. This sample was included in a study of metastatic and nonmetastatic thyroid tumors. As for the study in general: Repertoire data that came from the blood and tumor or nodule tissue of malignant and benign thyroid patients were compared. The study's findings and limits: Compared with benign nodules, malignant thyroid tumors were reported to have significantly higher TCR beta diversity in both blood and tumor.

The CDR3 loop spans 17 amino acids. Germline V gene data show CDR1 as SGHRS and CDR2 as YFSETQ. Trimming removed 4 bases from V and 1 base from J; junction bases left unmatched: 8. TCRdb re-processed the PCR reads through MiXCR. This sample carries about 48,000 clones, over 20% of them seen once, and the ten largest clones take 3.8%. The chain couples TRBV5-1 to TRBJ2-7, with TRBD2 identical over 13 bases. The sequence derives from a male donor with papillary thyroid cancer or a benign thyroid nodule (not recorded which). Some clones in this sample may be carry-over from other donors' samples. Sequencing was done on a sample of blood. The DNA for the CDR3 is TGCGCCAGCAGCCTCGGGACTAGCGGGACGGCGTCCTACGAGCAGTACTTC. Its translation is CASSLGTSGTASYEQYF. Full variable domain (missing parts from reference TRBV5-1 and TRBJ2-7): KAGVTQTPRYLIKTRGQQVTLSCSPISGHRSVSWYQQTPGQGLQFLFEYFSETQRNKGNFPGRFSGRQFSNSRSEMNVSTLELGDSALYLCASSLGTSGTASYEQYFGPGTRLTVT.